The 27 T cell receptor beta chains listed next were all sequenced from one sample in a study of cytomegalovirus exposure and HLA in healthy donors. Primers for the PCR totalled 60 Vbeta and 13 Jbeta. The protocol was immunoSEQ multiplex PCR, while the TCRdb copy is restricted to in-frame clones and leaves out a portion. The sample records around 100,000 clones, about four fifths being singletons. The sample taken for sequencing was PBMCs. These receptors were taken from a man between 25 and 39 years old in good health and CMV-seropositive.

The CDR3 bases are TGTGCCAGTAGTATACTGCAACAGAGTCTCCATGGCTACACCTTC. It yields the protein CASSILQQSLHGYTF. The chain carries TRBV19 and TRBJ1-2; unclear D gene. The CDR3 consists of 15 residues. V was shortened by 2 bases and J by 6 bases, with 16 bases between the two germline ends. Germline V CDR1 and CDR2: LNHDA, SQIVND (reference sequence).

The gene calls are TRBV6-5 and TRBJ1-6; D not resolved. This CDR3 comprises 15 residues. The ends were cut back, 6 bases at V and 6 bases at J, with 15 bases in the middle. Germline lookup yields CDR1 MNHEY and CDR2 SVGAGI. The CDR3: CASSGLAGSNSPLHF. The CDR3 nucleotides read TGTGCCAGCAGCGGTCTCGCAGGATCTAATTCACCCCTCCACTTT.

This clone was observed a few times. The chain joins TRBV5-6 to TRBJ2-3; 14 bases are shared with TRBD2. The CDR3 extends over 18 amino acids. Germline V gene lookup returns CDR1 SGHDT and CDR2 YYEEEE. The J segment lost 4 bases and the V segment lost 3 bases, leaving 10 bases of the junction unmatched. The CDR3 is CASSWGTSGRRRADTQYF. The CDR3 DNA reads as TGTGCCAGCAGCTGGGGGACTAGCGGGAGAAGAAGGGCAGATACGCAGTATTTT.

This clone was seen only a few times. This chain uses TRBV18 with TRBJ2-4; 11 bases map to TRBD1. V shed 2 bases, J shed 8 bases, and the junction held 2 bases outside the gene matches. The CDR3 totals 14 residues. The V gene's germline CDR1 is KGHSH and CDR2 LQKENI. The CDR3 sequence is CASSPGTGGDIQYF. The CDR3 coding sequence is TGTGCCAGCTCACCAGGGACAGGGGGAGACATTCAGTACTTC. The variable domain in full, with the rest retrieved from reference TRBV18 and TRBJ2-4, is NAGVMQNPRHLVRRRGQEARLRCSPMKGHSHVYWYRQLPEEGLKFMVYLQKENIIDESGMPKERFSAEFPKEGPSILRIQQVVRGDSAAYFCASSPGTGGDIQYFGAGTRLSVL.

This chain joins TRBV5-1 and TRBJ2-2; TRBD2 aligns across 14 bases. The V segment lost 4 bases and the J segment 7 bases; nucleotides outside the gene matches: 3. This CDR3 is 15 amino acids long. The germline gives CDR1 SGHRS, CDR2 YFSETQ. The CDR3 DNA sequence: TGCGCCAGCAGCCCTGGACTAGCGGGAGGCGGGGAGCTGTTTTTT. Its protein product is CASSPGLAGGGELFF.

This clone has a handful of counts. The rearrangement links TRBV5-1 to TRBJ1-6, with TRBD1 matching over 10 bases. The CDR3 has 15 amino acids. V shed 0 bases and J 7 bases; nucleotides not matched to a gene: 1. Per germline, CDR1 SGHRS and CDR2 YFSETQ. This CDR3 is CASSLGTGGNSPLHF. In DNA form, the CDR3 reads TGCGCCAGCAGCTTGGGGACAGGGGGAAATTCACCCCTCCACTTT.

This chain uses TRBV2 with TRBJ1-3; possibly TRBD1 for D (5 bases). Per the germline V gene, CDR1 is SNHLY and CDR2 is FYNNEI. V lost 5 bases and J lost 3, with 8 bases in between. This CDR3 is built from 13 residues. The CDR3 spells CASSLGVGNTIYF. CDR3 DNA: TGTGCCAGCAGTTTAGGGGTTGGAAACACCATATATTTT.

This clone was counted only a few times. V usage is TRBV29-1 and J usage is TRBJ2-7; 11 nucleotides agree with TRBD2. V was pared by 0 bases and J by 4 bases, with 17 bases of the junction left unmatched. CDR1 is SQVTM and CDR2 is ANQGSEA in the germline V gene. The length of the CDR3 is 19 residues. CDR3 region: CSVEDRGVTSGSMPYEQYV. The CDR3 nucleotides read TGCAGCGTTGAAGATCGGGGCGTCACTAGCGGGAGTATGCCGTACGAGCAGTACGTC.

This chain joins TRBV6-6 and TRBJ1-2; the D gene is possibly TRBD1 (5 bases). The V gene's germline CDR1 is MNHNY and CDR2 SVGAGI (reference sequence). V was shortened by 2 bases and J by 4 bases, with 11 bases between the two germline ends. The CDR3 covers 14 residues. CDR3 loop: CASSYPTDSYGYTF. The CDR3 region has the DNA TGTGCCAGCAGTTACCCAACCGACAGCTATGGCTACACCTTC.

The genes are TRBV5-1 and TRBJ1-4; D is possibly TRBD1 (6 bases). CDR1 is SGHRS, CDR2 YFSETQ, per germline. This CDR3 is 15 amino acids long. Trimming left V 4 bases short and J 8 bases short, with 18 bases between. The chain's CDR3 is CASSITGTLGEKLFF. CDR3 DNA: TGCGCCAGCAGCATTACAGGGACATTAGGGGAAAAACTGTTTTTT. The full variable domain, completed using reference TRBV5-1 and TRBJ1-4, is KAGVTQTPRYLIKTRGQQVTLSCSPISGHRSVSWYQQTPGQGLQFLFEYFSETQRNKGNFPGRFSGRQFSNSRSEMNVSTLELGDSALYLCASSITGTLGEKLFFGSGTQLSVL.

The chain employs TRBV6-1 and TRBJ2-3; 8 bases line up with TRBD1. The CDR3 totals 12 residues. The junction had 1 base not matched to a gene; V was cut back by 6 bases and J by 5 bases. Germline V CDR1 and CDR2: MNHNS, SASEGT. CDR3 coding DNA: TGTGCCAGCAGAGACAGGGGAGATACGCAGTATTTT. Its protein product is CASRDRGDTQYF.

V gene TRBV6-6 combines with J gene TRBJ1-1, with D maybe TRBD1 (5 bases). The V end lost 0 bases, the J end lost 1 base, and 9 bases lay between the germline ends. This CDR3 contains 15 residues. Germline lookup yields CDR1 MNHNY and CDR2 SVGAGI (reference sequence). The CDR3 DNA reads TGTGCCAGCAGTTACTCTGGGGCAGCGAACACTGAAGCTTTCTTT. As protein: CASSYSGAANTEAFF.

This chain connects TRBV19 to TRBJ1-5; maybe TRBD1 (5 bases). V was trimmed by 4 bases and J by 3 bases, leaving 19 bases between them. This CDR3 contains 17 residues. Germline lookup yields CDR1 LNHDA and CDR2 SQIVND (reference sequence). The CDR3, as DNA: TGTGCCAGTAGTAGGGGATCGGGACGGGGGGACAATCAGCCCCAGCATTTT. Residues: CASSRGSGRGDNQPQHF. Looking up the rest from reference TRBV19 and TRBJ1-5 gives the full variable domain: DGGITQSPKYLFRKEGQNVTLSCEQNLNHDAMYWYRQDPGQGLRLIYYSQIVNDFQKGDIAEGYSVSREKKESFPLTVTSAQKNPTAFYLCASSRGSGRGDNQPQHFGDGTRLSIL.

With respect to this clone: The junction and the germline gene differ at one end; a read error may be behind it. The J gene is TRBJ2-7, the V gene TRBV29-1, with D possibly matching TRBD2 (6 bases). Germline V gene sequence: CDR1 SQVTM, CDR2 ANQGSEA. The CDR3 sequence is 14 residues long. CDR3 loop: CSVTRGLSSCEQYF. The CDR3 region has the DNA TGCAGCGTCACCCGGGGGTTAAGCTCCTGCGAGCAGTACTTC.

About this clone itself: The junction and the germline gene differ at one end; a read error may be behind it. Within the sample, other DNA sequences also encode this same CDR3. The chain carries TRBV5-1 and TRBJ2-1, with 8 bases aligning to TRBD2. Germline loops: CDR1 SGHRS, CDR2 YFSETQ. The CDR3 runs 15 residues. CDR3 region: CASSFTTGGLDEQFF. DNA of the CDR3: TGCGCTAGCAGCTTCACAACGGGAGGGCTGGATGAGCAGTTCTTC.

CDR3 sequence reads: CASTIPSSYEQYF. DNA for the CDR3: TGTGCCAGCACAATCCCGAGCTCCTACGAGCAGTACTTC. The chain couples TRBV2 to TRBJ2-7; no firm D call. Germline V lookup: CDR1 SNHLY, CDR2 FYNNEI. This CDR3 is built from 13 residues. The V end was cut by 7 bases, the J end by 0 bases, with 10 bases between.

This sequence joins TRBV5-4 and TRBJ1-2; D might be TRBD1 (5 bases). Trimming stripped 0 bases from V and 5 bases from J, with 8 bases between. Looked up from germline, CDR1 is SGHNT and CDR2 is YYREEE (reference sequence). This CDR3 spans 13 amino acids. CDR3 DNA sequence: TGTGCCAGCAGCTTGGGGGGGGAGTATGGCTACACCTTC. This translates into CASSLGGEYGYTF.

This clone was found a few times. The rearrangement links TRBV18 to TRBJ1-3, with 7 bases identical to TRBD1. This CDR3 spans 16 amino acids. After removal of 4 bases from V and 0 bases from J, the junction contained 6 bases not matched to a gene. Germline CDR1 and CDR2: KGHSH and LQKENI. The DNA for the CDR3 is TGTGCCAGCTCACAAACCCCAGGGGGCTCTGGAAACACCATATATTTT. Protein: CASSQTPGGSGNTIYF. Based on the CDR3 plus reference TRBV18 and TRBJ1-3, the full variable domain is NAGVMQNPRHLVRRRGQEARLRCSPMKGHSHVYWYRQLPEEGLKFMVYLQKENIIDESGMPKERFSAEFPKEGPSILRIQQVVRGDSAAYFCASSQTPGGSGNTIYFGEGSWLTVV.

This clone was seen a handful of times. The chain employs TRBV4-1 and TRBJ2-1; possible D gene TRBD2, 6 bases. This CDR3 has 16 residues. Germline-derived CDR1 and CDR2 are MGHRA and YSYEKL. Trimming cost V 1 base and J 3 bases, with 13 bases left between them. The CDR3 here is CASSQAFGGLYNEQFF. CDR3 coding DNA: TGCGCCAGCAGCCAAGCGTTCGGGGGACTCTACAATGAGCAGTTCTTC.

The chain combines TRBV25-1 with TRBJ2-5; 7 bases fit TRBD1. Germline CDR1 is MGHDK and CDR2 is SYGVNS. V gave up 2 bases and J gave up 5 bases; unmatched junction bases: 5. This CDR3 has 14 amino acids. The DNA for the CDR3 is TGTGCCAGCAGTGAACTAGGGGGCAGGGAGACCCAGTACTTC. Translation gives CASSELGGRETQYF.

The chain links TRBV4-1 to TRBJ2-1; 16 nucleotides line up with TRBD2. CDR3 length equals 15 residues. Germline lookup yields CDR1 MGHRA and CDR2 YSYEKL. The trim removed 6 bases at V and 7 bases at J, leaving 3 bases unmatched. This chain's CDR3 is CASRTGLAGGNEQFF. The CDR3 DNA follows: TGCGCCAGCAGAACGGGACTAGCGGGGGGGAATGAGCAGTTCTTC.

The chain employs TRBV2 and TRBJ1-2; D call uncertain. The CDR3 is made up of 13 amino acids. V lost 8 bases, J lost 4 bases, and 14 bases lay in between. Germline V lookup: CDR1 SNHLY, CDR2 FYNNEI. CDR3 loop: CASLPSGSYGYTF. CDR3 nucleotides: TGTGCCAGCTTACCCTCAGGCAGCTATGGCTACACCTTC.

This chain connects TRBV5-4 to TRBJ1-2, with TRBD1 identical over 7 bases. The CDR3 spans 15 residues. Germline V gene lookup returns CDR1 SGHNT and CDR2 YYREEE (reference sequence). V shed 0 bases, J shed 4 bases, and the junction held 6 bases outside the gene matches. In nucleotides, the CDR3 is TGTGCCAGCAGCTTGGGACAGGGCCGATTCTATGGCTACACCTTC. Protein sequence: CASSLGQGRFYGYTF.

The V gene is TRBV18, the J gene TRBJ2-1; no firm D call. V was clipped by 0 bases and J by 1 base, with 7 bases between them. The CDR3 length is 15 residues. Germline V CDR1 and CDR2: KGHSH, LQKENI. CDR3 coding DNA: TGTGCCAGCTCACCACCATCACAGTCCTACAATGAGCAGTTCTTC. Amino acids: CASSPPSQSYNEQFF.

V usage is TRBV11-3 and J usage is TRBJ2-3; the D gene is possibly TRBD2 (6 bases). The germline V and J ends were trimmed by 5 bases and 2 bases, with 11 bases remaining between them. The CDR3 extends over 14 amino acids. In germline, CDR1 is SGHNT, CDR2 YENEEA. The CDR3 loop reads CASSQRRVTDTQYF. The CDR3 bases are TGTGCCAGCAGCCAACGGAGGGTCACAGATACGCAGTATTTT.

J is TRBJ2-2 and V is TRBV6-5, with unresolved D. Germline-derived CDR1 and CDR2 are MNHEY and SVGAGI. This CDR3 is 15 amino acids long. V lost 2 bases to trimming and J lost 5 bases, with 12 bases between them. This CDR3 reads CASSYAVKLTGELFF. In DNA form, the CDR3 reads TGTGCCAGCAGTTACGCGGTTAAATTGACCGGGGAGCTGTTTTTT.

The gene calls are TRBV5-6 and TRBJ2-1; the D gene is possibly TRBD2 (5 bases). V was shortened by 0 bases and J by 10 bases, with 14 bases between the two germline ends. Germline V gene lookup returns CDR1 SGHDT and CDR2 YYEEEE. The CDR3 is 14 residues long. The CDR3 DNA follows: TGTGCCAGCAGCTTGGGGGGTTCAGAGCGGGAGCAGTTCTTC. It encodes CASSLGGSEREQFF.